These T cell receptor beta chains were read from a single sample in a study of T cell changes during pregnancy in multiple sclerosis. TCRdb's table, derived via immunoSEQ multiplex PCR, lists solely in-frame clones and lacks some. This sample has fewer than 50,000 clones, with 92% found just once. This material consisted of CD8+ T cells from peripheral blood mononuclear cells, taken in the third trimester of pregnancy. Every receptor here comes from a female donor with multiple sclerosis, enrolled in a pregnancy study. Each CDR3 is given with its conserved first and last residue. D genes are given only for firm matches. Rows give clone size only sometimes, using once, few, many, or a class for an expanded clone.

TRBJ2-1 TRBV6-4 once TRBD2 CASSDSASGGDEQFF TGTGCCAGCAGTGACTCGGCTAGCGGGGGGGATGAGCAGTTCTTC
TRBJ2-3 TRBV5-4 - TRBD1 CASSLLGTGGWTDTQYF TGTGCCAGCAGCTTGCTAGGGACAGGGGGCTGGACAGATACGCAGTATTTT
TRBJ2-5 TRBV6-5 - TRBD2 CASSIYGTSGETQYF TGTGCCAGCAGTATCTACGGGACTAGCGGGGAGACCCAGTACTTC
TRBJ1-2 TRBV5-1 - - CASSTGLGYGYTF TGCGCCAGCAGCACGGGACTGGGCTATGGCTACACCTTC
TRBJ1-5 TRBV27 medium-sized - CASREGQDNQPQHF TGTGCCAGCAGAGAGGGTCAGGACAATCAGCCCCAGCATTTT
TRBJ2-2 TRBV5-4 - TRBD2 CASSLGLAGAGELFF TGTGCCAGCAGCTTGGGACTAGCAGGCGCCGGGGAGCTGTTTTTT
TRBJ2-3 TRBV6-4 few - CASSPVGTFTDTQYF TGTGCCAGCAGCCCCGTAGGGACTTTCACAGATACGCAGTATTTT
TRBJ2-2 TRBV11-2 - TRBD1 CASSFAQGAGTGELFF TGTGCCAGCAGCTTTGCCCAGGGGGCTGGCACCGGGGAGCTGTTTTTT
TRBJ2-1 TRBV19 - - CASSETGSFAAEQFF TGTGCCAGTAGTGAAACAGGGAGTTTTGCGGCTGAGCAGTTCTTC
TRBJ2-3 TRBV19 - TRBD2 CASSISLASGFTDTQYF TGTGCCAGTAGTATCTCGTTGGCTAGCGGGTTCACAGATACGCAGTATTTT
TRBJ2-7 TRBV4-3 - TRBD2 CASSQDYRGPGGEQYF TGCGCCAGCAGCCAAGACTACCGGGGCCCGGGGGGAGAGCAGTACTTC
TRBJ2-1 TRBV13 - TRBD1 CASSPNPGGARNEQFF TGTGCCAGCAGCCCAAACCCAGGGGGCGCACGGAATGAGCAGTTCTTC
TRBJ2-1 TRBV7-9 - TRBD1 CASSSPTDRQNNEQFF TGTGCCAGCAGCTCCCCAACGGACAGGCAGAACAATGAGCAGTTCTTC
TRBJ2-7 TRBV4-3 - TRBD2 CASSHRTSGSYEQYF TGCGCCAGCAGCCACAGGACTAGCGGCTCCTACGAGCAGTACTTC